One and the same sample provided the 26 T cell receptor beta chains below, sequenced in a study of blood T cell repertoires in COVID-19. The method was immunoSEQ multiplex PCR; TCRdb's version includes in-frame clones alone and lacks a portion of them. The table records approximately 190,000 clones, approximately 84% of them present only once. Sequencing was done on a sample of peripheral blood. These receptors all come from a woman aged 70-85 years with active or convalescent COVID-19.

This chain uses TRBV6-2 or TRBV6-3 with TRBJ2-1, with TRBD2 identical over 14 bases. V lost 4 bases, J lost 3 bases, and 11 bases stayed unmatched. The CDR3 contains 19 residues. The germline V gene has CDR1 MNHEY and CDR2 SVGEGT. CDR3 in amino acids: CASSSKTRGLAGDYNEQFF. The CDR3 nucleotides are TGTGCCAGCAGTTCCAAAACCAGGGGACTAGCGGGAGACTACAATGAGCAGTTCTTC.

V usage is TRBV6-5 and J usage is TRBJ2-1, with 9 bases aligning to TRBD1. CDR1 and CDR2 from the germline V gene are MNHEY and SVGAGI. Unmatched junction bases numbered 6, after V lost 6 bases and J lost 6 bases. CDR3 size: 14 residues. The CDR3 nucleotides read TGTGCCAGCAGAGCGCCGGGACAGGGCAATGAGCAGTTCTTC. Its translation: CASRAPGQGNEQFF.

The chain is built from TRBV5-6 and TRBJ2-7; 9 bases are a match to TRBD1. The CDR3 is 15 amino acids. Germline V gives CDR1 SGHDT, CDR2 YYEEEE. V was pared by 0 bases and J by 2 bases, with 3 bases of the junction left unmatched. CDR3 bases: TGTGCCAGCAGCTTGGGGACAGGGGAACCCTACGAGCAGTACTTC. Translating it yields CASSLGTGEPYEQYF.

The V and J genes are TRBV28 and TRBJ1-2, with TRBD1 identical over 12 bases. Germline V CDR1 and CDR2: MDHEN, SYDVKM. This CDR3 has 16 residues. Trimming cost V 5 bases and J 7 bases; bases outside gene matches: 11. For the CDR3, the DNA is TGTGCCAGCAGTCCGCACACGGGACAGGGGGCTTTTGGCTACACCTTC. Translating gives CASSPHTGQGAFGYTF.

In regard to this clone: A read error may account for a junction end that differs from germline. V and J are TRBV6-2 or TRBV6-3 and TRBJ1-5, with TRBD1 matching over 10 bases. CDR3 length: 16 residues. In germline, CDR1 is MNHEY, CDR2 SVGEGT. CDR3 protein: CASSYSQTGGGQPQHF. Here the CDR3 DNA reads TGTGCCAGCAGCTACTCCCAGACAGGGGGCGGTCAGCCCCAGCATTTT.

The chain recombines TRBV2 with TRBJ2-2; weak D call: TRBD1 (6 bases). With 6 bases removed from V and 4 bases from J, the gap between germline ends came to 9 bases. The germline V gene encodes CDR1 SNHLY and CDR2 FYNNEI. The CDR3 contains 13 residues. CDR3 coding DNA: TGTGCCAGCAGGCAGGGGTTCACCGGGGAGCTGTTTTTT. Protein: CASRQGFTGELFF.

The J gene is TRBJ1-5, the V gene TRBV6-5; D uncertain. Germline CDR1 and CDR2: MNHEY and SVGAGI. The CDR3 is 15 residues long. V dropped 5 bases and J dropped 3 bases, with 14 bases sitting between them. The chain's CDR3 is CASSPSGRVNQPQHF. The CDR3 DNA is TGTGCCAGCAGTCCCTCCGGGAGGGTCAATCAGCCCCAGCATTTT.

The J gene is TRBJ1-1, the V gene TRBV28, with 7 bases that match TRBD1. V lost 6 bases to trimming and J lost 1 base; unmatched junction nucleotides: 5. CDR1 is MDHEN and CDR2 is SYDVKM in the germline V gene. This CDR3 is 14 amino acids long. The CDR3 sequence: CASSPWTGNTEAFF. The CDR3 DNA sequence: TGTGCCAGCAGCCCCTGGACAGGGAACACTGAAGCTTTCTTT. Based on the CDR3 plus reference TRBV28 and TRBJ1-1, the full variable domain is DVKVTQSSRYLVKRTGEKVFLECVQDMDHENMFWYRQDPGLGLRLIYFSYDVKMKEKGDIPEGYSVSREKKERFSLILESASTNQTSMYLCASSPWTGNTEAFFGQGTRLTVV.

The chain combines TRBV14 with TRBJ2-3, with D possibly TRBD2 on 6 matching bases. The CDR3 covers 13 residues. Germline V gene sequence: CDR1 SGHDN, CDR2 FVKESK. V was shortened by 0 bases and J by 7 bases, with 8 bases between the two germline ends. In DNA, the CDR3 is TGTGCCAGCAGCCAAGAACTAGCAAATACGCAGTATTTT. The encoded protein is CASSQELANTQYF.

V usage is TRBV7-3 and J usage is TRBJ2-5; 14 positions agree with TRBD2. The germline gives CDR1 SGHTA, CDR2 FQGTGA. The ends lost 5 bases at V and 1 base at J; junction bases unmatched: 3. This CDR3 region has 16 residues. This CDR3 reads CASSPGTSGGQETQYF. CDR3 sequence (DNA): TGTGCCAGCAGCCCCGGGACTAGCGGGGGCCAAGAGACCCAGTACTTC.

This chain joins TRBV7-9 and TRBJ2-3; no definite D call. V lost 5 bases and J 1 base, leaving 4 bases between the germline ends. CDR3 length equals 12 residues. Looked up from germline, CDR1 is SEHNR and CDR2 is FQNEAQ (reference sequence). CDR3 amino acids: CASSPGTDTQYF. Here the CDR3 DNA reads TGTGCCAGCAGCCCAGGCACAGATACGCAGTATTTT.

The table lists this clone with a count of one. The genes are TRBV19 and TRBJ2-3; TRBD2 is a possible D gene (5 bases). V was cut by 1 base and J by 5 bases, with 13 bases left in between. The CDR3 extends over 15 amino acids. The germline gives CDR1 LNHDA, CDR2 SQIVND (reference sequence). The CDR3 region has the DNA TGTGCCAGTAGTATAGGAGGGATCAGAGGAGATACGCAGTATTTT. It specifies CASSIGGIRGDTQYF.

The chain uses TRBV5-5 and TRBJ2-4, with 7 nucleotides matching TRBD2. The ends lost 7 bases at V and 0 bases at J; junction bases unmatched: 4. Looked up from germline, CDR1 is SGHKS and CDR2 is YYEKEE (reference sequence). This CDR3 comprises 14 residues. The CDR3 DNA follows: TGTGCCAGCGGGAGGGTAGCAGCCAAAAACATTCAGTACTTC. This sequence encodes CASGRVAAKNIQYF.

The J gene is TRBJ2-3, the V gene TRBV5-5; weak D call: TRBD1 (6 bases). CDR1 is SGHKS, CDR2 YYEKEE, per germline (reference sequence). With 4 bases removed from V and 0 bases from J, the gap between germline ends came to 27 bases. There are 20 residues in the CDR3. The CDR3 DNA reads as TGTGCCAGCAGCGAAAGACAGGCCGGACTTAGGCCGACTAGCACAGATACGCAGTATTTT. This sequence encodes CASSERQAGLRPTSTDTQYF.

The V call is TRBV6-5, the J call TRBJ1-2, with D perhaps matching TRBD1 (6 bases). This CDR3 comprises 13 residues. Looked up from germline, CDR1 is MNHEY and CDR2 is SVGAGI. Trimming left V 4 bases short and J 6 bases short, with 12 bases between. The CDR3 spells CASSFGQLNGYTF. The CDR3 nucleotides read TGTGCCAGCAGTTTCGGACAGCTCAATGGCTACACCTTC.

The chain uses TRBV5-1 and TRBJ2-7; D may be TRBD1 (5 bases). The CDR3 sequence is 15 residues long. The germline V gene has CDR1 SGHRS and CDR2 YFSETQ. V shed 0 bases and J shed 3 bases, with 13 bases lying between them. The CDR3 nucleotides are TGCGCCAGCAGCTTGGTAGGCGACAGCATCTACGAGCAGTACTTC. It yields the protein CASSLVGDSIYEQYF.

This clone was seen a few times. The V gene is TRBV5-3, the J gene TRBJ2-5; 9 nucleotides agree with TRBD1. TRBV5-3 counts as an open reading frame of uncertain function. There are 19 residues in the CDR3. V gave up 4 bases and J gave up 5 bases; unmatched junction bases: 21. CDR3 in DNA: TGTGCCAGAAGCCCTTGGCTCTGTGAAGGGGGACAGGGAAGGGAGACCCAGTACTTC. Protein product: CARSPWLCEGGQGRETQYF.

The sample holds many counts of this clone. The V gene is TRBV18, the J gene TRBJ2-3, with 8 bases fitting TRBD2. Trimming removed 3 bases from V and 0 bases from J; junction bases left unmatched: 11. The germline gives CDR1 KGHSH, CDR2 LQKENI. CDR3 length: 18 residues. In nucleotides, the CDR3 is TGTGCCAGCTCACCCCTCCCGATTCTAGCGGGCAGCACAGATACGCAGTATTTT. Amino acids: CASSPLPILAGSTDTQYF.

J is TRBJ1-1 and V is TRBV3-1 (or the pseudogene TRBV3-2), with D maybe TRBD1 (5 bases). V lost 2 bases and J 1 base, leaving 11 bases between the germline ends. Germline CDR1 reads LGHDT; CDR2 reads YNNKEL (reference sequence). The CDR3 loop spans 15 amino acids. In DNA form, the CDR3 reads TGTGCCAGCAGCCAAACGGGGGGTCGGAACACTGAAGCTTTCTTT. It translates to CASSQTGGRNTEAFF.

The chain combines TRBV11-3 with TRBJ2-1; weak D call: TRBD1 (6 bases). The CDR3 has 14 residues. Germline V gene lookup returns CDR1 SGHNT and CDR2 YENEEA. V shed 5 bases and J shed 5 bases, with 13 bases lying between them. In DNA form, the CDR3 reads TGTGCCAGCAGCCTCAGGGGTCAGAACAATGAGCAGTTCTTC. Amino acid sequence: CASSLRGQNNEQFF.

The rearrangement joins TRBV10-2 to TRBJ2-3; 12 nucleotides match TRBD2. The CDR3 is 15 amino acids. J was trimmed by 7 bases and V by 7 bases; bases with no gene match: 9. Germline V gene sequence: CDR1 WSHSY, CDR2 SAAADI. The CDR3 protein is CASTLRTSGTNTQYF. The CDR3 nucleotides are TGCGCCAGCACACTCCGGACTAGCGGGACGAATACGCAGTATTTT.

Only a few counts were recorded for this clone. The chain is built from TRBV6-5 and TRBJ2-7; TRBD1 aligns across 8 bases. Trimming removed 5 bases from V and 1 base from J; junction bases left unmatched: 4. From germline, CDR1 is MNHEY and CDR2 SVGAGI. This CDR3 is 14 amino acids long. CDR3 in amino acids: CASSRDRGSYEQYF. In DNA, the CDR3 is TGTGCCAGCAGTCGTGACAGGGGTTCCTACGAGCAGTACTTC.

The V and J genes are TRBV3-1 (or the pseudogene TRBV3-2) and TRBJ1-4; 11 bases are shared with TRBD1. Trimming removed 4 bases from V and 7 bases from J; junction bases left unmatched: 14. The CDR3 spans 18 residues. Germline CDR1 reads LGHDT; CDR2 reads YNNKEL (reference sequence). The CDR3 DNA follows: TGTGCCAGCAGCCTCCGGACAGGGGGCGCGGATTCTCGTGAAAAACTGTTTTTT. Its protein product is CASSLRTGGADSREKLFF.

CDR3 amino acids: CASSLAGGGETQYF. The DNA for the CDR3 is TGTGCCAGCAGTTTAGCGGGAGGAGGAGAGACCCAGTACTTC. The V gene is TRBV28, the J gene TRBJ2-5, with 8 bases aligning to TRBD2. This CDR3 spans 14 amino acids. Germline-derived CDR1 and CDR2 are MDHEN and SYDVKM. The V gene end was trimmed by 2 bases and the J gene end by 4 bases; junction bases not matched to a gene: 3.

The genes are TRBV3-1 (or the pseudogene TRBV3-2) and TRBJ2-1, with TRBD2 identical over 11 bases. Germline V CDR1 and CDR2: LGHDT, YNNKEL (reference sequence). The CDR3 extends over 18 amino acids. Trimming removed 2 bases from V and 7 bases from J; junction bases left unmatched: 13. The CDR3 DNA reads TGTGCCAGCAGCCAATTAGCTTTACTAGCGGGAGCGGGGAATGAGCAGTTCTTC. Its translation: CASSQLALLAGAGNEQFF.

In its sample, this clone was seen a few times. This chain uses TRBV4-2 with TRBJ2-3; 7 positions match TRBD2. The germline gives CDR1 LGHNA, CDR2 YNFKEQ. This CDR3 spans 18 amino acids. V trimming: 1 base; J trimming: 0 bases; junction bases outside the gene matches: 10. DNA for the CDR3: TGTGCCAGCAGCCAAGTTGCGGGAGTGGGGACTAGCACAGATACGCAGTATTTT. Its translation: CASSQVAGVGTSTDTQYF.